These 22 T cell receptor beta chains were all obtained from the same sample, sequenced in a study of Graves' ophthalmopathy and Graves' hyperthyroidism. For repertoire sequencing, the TCR beta CDR3 regions were amplified from RNA transcripts. The authors performed first-round RT-PCR with HTBI primers and then a second-round multiplex PCR. TCRdb recomputed calls from the multiplex PCR reads with MiXCR, one row per CDR3 protein. In the table there are about 1.2 million distinct CDR3 sequences, about two fifths of which are singletons. The sample comprised peripheral blood or thyroid tissue (not recorded which). The receptors derive from an adult man with Graves' hyperthyroidism.

In this sample, this clonotype turned up many times. This rearrangement joins TRBV7-8 to TRBJ2-5; TRBD1 or TRBD2 may be the D gene (5 bases each). V lost 3 bases to trimming and J lost 4 bases, with 9 bases between them. The CDR3 consists of 13 residues. Germline CDR1 SGHVS, CDR2 FQNEAQ. Written as DNA, the CDR3 is TGTGCCAGCAGCTTCGGGGCCCGAGAGACCCAGTACTTC. Amino acid sequence: CASSFGARETQYF.

This chain connects TRBV29-1 to TRBJ1-3; 10 bases map to TRBD1. The CDR3 runs 16 residues. CDR1 SQVTM and CDR2 ANQGSEA come from the germline V gene. V lost 7 bases, J lost 0 bases, and 9 bases stayed unmatched. Here the CDR3 DNA reads TGCAGCGCCACAACAAGGGACAGGGGCTCTGGAAACACCATATATTTT. Amino acids: CSATTRDRGSGNTIYF.

This clonotype was seen ten or more times. The CDR3 is CASSLVGQSNQPQHF. The CDR3 DNA sequence: TGTGCCAGCAGCTTAGTGGGACAGAGCAATCAGCCCCAGCATTTT. The rearrangement uses TRBV7-8 and TRBJ1-5; 7 positions match TRBD1. V shed 1 base, J shed 1 base, and the junction held 1 base outside the gene matches. CDR3 length: 15 residues. The V gene's germline CDR1 is SGHVS and CDR2 FQNEAQ.

This chain links TRBV20-1 with TRBJ2-7, with 7 bases aligning to TRBD1. This CDR3 comprises 15 residues. CDR1 is DFQATT, CDR2 SNEGSKA, per germline (reference sequence). V shed 5 bases and J 1 base; nucleotides not matched to a gene: 11. The CDR3, as DNA: TGCAGTGCTGGACCCACAAGACAGGGTTCCTACGAGCAGTACTTC. The encoded protein is CSAGPTRQGSYEQYF.

This clonotype occurred a few times. The chain recombines TRBV12-3 or TRBV12-4 with TRBJ1-6, with D possibly being TRBD1 (6 bases). V was pared by 3 bases and J by 7 bases, with 13 bases between. The CDR3 contains 15 residues. The CDR3 spells CASSFFPQGNSPLHF. DNA for the CDR3: TGTGCCAGCAGTTTTTTCCCGCAGGGGAATTCACCCCTCCACTTT.

This clonotype was observed many times. V gene TRBV5-1 combines with J gene TRBJ1-5, with D maybe TRBD1 (5 bases). The V and J ends lost 4 bases and 6 bases respectively, with 14 bases between them. The CDR3 runs 14 residues. Germline loops: CDR1 SGHRS, CDR2 YFSETQ. The CDR3 here is CASSPGAGSQPQHF. The CDR3 bases are TGCGCCAGCAGCCCCGGGGCAGGGTCTCAGCCCCAGCATTTT.

This rearrangement joins TRBV24-1 to TRBJ2-3; 12 positions agree with TRBD2. V shed 4 bases, J shed 9 bases, and the junction held 7 bases outside the gene matches. CDR1 is KGHDR, CDR2 SFDVKD, per germline. CDR3 size: 15 residues. The CDR3 DNA is TGTGCCACCAGTGACCCTAGCGGGGGGGCAGGGACGCAGTATTTT. Translating it yields CATSDPSGGAGTQYF.

The rearrangement uses TRBV25-1 and TRBJ2-1; the match to TRBD2 covers 10 bases. Germline V gives CDR1 MGHDK, CDR2 SYGVNS. J was trimmed by 13 bases and V by 4 bases; bases with no gene match: 4. The CDR3 totals 12 residues. CDR3 bases: TGTGCCAGCAGTGCACTAGCGGGGATCCAGTTCTTC. This translates into CASSALAGIQFF.

On this clonotype: This may be a read error, as it is one base from a much larger clone. The rearrangement uses TRBV2 and TRBJ2-5; 7 nucleotides line up with TRBD2. Per the germline V gene, CDR1 is SNHLY and CDR2 is FYNNEI. The ends lost 4 bases at V and 4 bases at J; junction bases unmatched: 9. The CDR3 is 15 residues long. CDR3 sequence (DNA): TGTGCCAGCAGTGGAGAGGGGAGGGCCGGAGAGACCCAGTACTTC. As protein: CASSGEGRAGETQYF.

This chain links TRBV25-1 with TRBJ1-2; D unresolved. Germline loops: CDR1 MGHDK, CDR2 SYGVNS. This CDR3 contains 15 residues. Trimming pared 8 bases from V and 3 bases from J, leaving 19 bases between. CDR3 protein: CASQELAGTYYGYTF. CDR3 sequence (DNA): TGTGCCAGCCAAGAACTAGCGGGAACCTACTATGGCTACACCTTC.

The chain links TRBV12-3 or TRBV12-4 to TRBJ2-2; D is possibly TRBD1 or TRBD2 (5 bases each). The CDR3 covers 13 residues. V lost 6 bases to trimming and J lost 5 bases, with 10 bases between them. Written as DNA, the CDR3 is TGTGCCAGCAGAGGGACCCAAACCGGGGAGCTGTTTTTT. Translating it yields CASRGTQTGELFF.

The rearrangement uses TRBV29-1 and TRBJ2-5; D gene uncertain. Trimming removed 7 bases from V and 5 bases from J, with 23 bases in between. Germline loops: CDR1 SQVTM, CDR2 ANQGSEA. The CDR3 runs to 15 residues. DNA of the CDR3: TGCAGCGCCACGGCCCCGGACGCCGCGTGGGAGACCCAGTACTTC. Amino acid sequence: CSATAPDAAWETQYF.

This clonotype was observed many times. The V and J genes are TRBV4-3 and TRBJ1-1; 7 nucleotides match TRBD1. Trimming removed 4 bases from V and 1 base from J; junction bases left unmatched: 9. From germline, CDR1 is LGHNA and CDR2 YSLEER. The CDR3 has 16 amino acids. CDR3 loop: CASSPEGTGENTEAFF. For the CDR3, the DNA is TGCGCCAGCAGCCCCGAAGGAACAGGGGAGAACACTGAAGCTTTCTTT.

Ten or more counts support this clonotype. The chain uses TRBV7-9 and TRBJ1-3; weak D call: TRBD1 (5 bases). The CDR3 spans 16 residues. CDR1 and CDR2 from the germline V gene are SEHNR and FQNEAQ (reference sequence). With 6 bases removed from V and 0 bases from J, the gap between germline ends came to 15 bases. The CDR3 reads CASRADGGPSGNTIYF. The CDR3 DNA is TGTGCCAGCAGAGCAGACGGGGGTCCCTCTGGAAACACCATATATTTT. Full variable domain (missing parts from reference TRBV7-9 and TRBJ1-3): DTGVSQNPRHKITKRGQNVTFRCDPISEHNRLYWYRQTLGQGPEFLTYFQNEAQLEKSRLLSDRFSAERPKGSFSTLEIQRTEQGDSAMYLCASRADGGPSGNTIYFGEGSWLTVV.

This clonotype has ten or more counts. V usage is TRBV14 and J usage is TRBJ2-7; D not certain. The CDR3 has 12 amino acids. Trimming took off 3 bases at V and 3 bases at J, with 6 bases between the two ends. CDR1 is SGHDN, CDR2 FVKESK, per germline. The CDR3 bases are TGTGCCAGCAGCCAGACCCTCTACGAGCAGTACTTC. Protein sequence: CASSQTLYEQYF.

This clonotype was seen at least ten times. One junction end disagrees with the germline gene, perhaps due to a read error. The CDR3 here is CASSLGLTEAFF. DNA of the CDR3: TGCGCCAGCAGCTTGGGGCTCACTGAAGCTTTCTTT. V is TRBV12-3 or TRBV12-4 and J is TRBJ1-1; perhaps TRBD1 as D (5 bases). The CDR3 runs to 12 residues.

In its sample, this clonotype was seen a few times. The junction departs from the called germline gene at one end, perhaps through a read error. The genes are TRBV7-9 and TRBJ1-1, with TRBD1 matching over 7 bases. This CDR3 has 15 amino acids. Per germline, CDR1 SEHNR and CDR2 FQNEAQ (reference sequence). This CDR3 is CASSPGGTANTEAFF. As DNA, the CDR3 is TGCGCCAGCAGCCCTGGCGGGACAGCGAACACTGAAGCTTTCTTT.

In its sample, this clonotype was seen many times. The chain recombines TRBV7-8 with TRBJ1-5, with D perhaps TRBD1 (5 bases). Trimming cost V 1 base and J 6 bases, with 13 bases left between them. The V gene's germline CDR1 is SGHVS and CDR2 FQNEAQ. The CDR3 is 15 residues long. The CDR3 reads CASSLGWGSSQPQHF. The CDR3 coding sequence is TGTGCCAGCAGCTTAGGCTGGGGGAGTAGTCAGCCCCAGCATTTT.

The V and J genes are TRBV29-1 and TRBJ1-1, with 9 bases matching TRBD1. Germline lookup yields CDR1 SQVTM and CDR2 ANQGSEA. The CDR3 spans 18 residues. The V gene end was trimmed by 1 base and the J gene end by 0 bases; junction bases not matched to a gene: 12. The chain's CDR3 is CSVEGTGTGFLMNTEAFF. Written as DNA, the CDR3 is TGCAGCGTTGAAGGTACGGGGACAGGGTTTTTAATGAACACTGAAGCTTTCTTT.

This rearrangement joins TRBV5-8 to TRBJ2-7; weak D call: TRBD1 (6 bases). V was clipped by 3 bases and J by 2 bases, with 15 bases between them. Germline V gene lookup returns CDR1 SGHTS and CDR2 YDEGEE. CDR3 size: 15 residues. CDR3: CASSSRDTPTYEQYF. DNA of the CDR3: TGTGCCAGCAGCTCACGGGACACCCCGACCTACGAGCAGTACTTC.

In its sample, this clonotype was seen many times. J is TRBJ1-1 and V is TRBV5-6; D is ambiguous. The CDR3 has 14 residues. The germline V gene encodes CDR1 SGHDT and CDR2 YYEEEE. V lost 2 bases and J lost 0, with 8 bases in between. The CDR3 nucleotides read TGTGCCAGCAGCTTTACGGGAATGAACACTGAAGCTTTCTTT. Translation: CASSFTGMNTEAFF.

This clonotype was detected a few times. Here the CDR3 DNA reads TGCGCCAGCAGCCAAGCTATTCATAATCGACAGGTCTCTGGGGCCAACGTCCTGACTTTC. It translates to CASSQAIHNRQVSGANVLTF. The chain links TRBV4-3 to TRBJ2-6, with D maybe TRBD1 (6 bases). The CDR3 length is 20 residues. Deletions cut 1 base from V and 0 bases from J, with 19 bases between. Looked up from germline, CDR1 is LGHNA and CDR2 is YSLEER.